Listed below are T cell receptor beta chains from one sample, sequenced in a study of post-analysis software for immune sequencing data. MiXCR, applied by TCRdb to the PCR reads, yields one record per CDR3 protein. The repertoire holds about 210,000 distinct CDR3 sequences, around 30% seen once, with 3% to 3.5% in the top ten. The sequenced material came from blood. These receptors were collected from a girl aged 2 to 17 with multiple sclerosis. Both conserved end residues are part of each CDR3. The order of the fields is J gene, V gene, CDR3 protein.

J: TRBJ2-3; V: TRBV20-1; CDR3: CSARGRGTDTQYF
J: TRBJ1-1; V: TRBV20-1; CDR3: CSAISDNTEAFF
J: TRBJ2-7; V: TRBV28; CDR3: CASSLKIYEQYF
J: TRBJ2-7; V: TRBV5-5; CDR3: CASSLGLAVTYEQYF
J: TRBJ2-5; V: TRBV7-3; CDR3: CASSLSGRVRQETQYF
J: TRBJ2-5; V: TRBV29-1; CDR3: CSVRVGAQYF
J: TRBJ2-1; V: TRBV28; CDR3: CASRPDRLIRGEQFF
J: TRBJ2-7; V: TRBV18; CDR3: CASSPGTGGSYEQYF
J: TRBJ1-6; V: TRBV25-1; CDR3: CASRQGWDSPPHF
J: TRBJ2-7; V: TRBV29-1; CDR3: CSIRDRGYEQYF
J: TRBJ1-2; V: TRBV9; CDR3: CASSVASGGEYGYTF
J: TRBJ1-2; V: TRBV6-1; CDR3: CASSDGNYGYTF
J: TRBJ1-3; V: TRBV4-1; CDR3: CASSPLGQGPGNTIYF
J: TRBJ1-2; V: TRBV19; CDR3: CASRKRQGGSISGYTF
J: TRBJ1-5; V: TRBV20-1; CDR3: CSARGPRGQPQHF
J: TRBJ2-6; V: TRBV12-3/TRBV12-4; CDR3: CASSLRVRSDRASAGGANVLTF
J: TRBJ1-4; V: TRBV4-2; CDR3: CASSQEEMESEKLFF
J: TRBJ1-1; V: TRBV6-2/TRBV6-3; CDR3: CASTKGYGNTEAFF
J: TRBJ2-1; V: TRBV10-3; CDR3: CAISEAPREQFF
J: TRBJ2-1; V: TRBV29-1; CDR3: CSVQAVGDSNEQFF
J: TRBJ2-7; V: TRBV20-1; CDR3: CSATKDRTYEQYF
J: TRBJ1-1; V: TRBV4-1; CDR3: CASSPILRDREAFF
J: TRBJ1-6; V: TRBV6-1; CDR3: CASNGLQGSPPHF
J: TRBJ2-1; V: TRBV6-1; CDR3: CVSSEWSGGGAKQFF
J: TRBJ2-7; V: TRBV5-1; CDR3: CASRMTTNYEQYF
J: TRBJ2-7; V: TRBV5-1; CDR3: CASSLGQGLDEQYF
J: TRBJ2-1; V: TRBV30; CDR3: CAWSDRYPSNEQFF
J: TRBJ2-1; V: TRBV12-3/TRBV12-4; CDR3: CASSSQSGTGGNEQFF
J: TRBJ2-1; V: TRBV7-9; CDR3: CASSLGLAGKTYNEQFF
J: TRBJ1-2; V: TRBV20-1; CDR3: CSARRGFDYGYTF
J: TRBJ2-5; V: TRBV5-6; CDR3: CASLLGAQETQYF
J: TRBJ2-6; V: TRBV5-1; CDR3: CASSLGQTSGANVLTF
J: TRBJ2-2; V: TRBV7-9; CDR3: CASSLAGGPGELFF
J: TRBJ1-5; V: TRBV14; CDR3: CASSQDGNQPQHF
J: TRBJ2-3; V: TRBV20-1; CDR3: CSALNGRGNTDTQYF
J: TRBJ2-1; V: TRBV2; CDR3: CAGTTSGRHNEQFF